This T cell receptor beta chain appears in the sequencing data of a study of shared clonotypes between healthy human individuals. Study-wide background: CD4 naive cells filled three plates per donor, CD4 memory three, CD8 naive two and CD8 memory one.

This CDR3 is built from 13 residues. V was clipped by 0 bases and J by 3 bases, with 3 bases between them. The germline V gene encodes CDR1 MGHRA and CDR2 YSYEKL. Sequencing was performed with immunoSEQ multiplex PCR; in TCRdb, only in-frame clones are kept and a portion is missing. In the table there are approximately 95,000 clones, 67% of which are singletons. The specimen sequenced was memory CD8+ T cells sorted from blood. Regarding subset: CD45RO+ cells pooled with CCR7-negative TemRA cells. This sequence joins TRBV4-1 and TRBJ1-3; D is unclear. This TCR came from a man between 25 and 39 years old in good health. CDR3: CASSQEIGNTIYF. For the CDR3, the DNA is TGCGCCAGCAGCCAAGAAATTGGAAACACCATATATTTT.